Listed below are T cell receptor beta chains from one sample, sequenced in a study of regulatory T cells in long-lasting Graves disease. TCRdb passed the multiplex PCR reads through MiXCR, listing each CDR3 protein once. The data show roughly 320,000 distinct CDR3 sequences, 16% seen once. These records were also assigned to another study, of T cells in Graves' hyperthyroidism and ophthalmopathy.

The source material was peripheral blood mononuclear cells (PBMCs), sampled at new diagnosis, from a patient treated with antithyroid drugs. The receptor set was obtained from a middle-aged man with Graves disease. The CDR3 runs from the conserved cysteine through the conserved F or W. The order of the fields is clone size, D gene, J gene, V gene, CDR3 DNA, CDR3 protein. A D gene is named only where the DNA matches it firmly. Expanded clones get a size class; other rows say once, few or many, or leave the size out.

NA | TRBD1 | TRBJ1-5 | TRBV18 | TGTGCCAGCTCACGGGGCCAAGGGGGCAATAGCAATCAGCCCCAGCATTTT | CASSRGQGGNSNQPQHF
many | TRBD2 | TRBJ2-5 | TRBV7-3 | TGTGCCAGCAGCTCGCCTCTAGCGGGGGGGCGGGAGACCCAGTACTTC | CASSSPLAGGRETQYF
NA | NA | TRBJ1-5 | TRBV15 | TGTGCCACCAGCAGACATAAAGGCCTAGGGGATCAGCCCCAGCATTTT | CATSRHKGLGDQPQHF
many | NA | TRBJ1-1 | TRBV7-9 | TGTGCCAGCAGCTTAGAAGGGCCCGCTGACGCTTTCTTT | CASSLEGPADAFF
many | NA | TRBJ1-1 | TRBV5-1 | TGCGCCAGCAGCTTGGCGGCGGGTGAGACTGAAGCTTTCTTT | CASSLAAGETEAFF
few | NA | TRBJ2-7 | TRBV5-1 | TGCGCCAGCAGCAAAGTGATAGGGTACGAGCAGTACTTC | CASSKVIGYEQYF
few | TRBD1 | TRBJ1-1 | TRBV11-3 | TGTGCCAGCAGACTCCGGACAGGGATGAACACTGAAGCTTTCTTT | CASRLRTGMNTEAFF
once | NA | TRBJ2-2 | TRBV5-1 | TGCGCCAGCAGCTCGTTTTTCTCGGCCGGGGAGCTGTTTTTT | CASSSFFSAGELFF
many | TRBD1 | TRBJ1-1 | TRBV11-3 | TGTGCCAGCAGTTATAATATTGGGGACAGAACTGAAGCTTTCTTT | CASSYNIGDRTEAFF
many | TRBD2 | TRBJ2-3 | TRBV7-2 | TGTGCCAGCAGCGTCAAACCGGGACTAGCGGGTCCTAGCACAGATACGCAGTATTTT | CASSVKPGLAGPSTDTQYF
many | NA | TRBJ1-4 | TRBV3-1 | TGTGCCAGCAGCCCCACCCCCACTATAACTAATGAAAAACTGTTTTTT | CASSPTPTITNEKLFF
many | NA | TRBJ2-7 | TRBV20-1 | TGCAGTGCTCCTGACACCGCCCGTAGCTCCTACGAGCAGTACTTC | CSAPDTARSSYEQYF
NA | TRBD1 | TRBJ2-1 | TRBV29-1 | TGCAGCGTCCGGGACAGGGGAGGAAATGAGCAGTTCTTC | CSVRDRGGNEQFF
many | NA | TRBJ1-2 | TRBV12-3/TRBV12-4 | TGTGCCAGCAGCCCCGACAGGTTCTATGGCTACACCTTC | CASSPDRFYGYTF
NA | TRBD1 | TRBJ1-5 | TRBV19 | TGTGCCAGTGAGGAGGCGAGGACAGGGAGAAATCAGCCCCAGCATTTT | CASEEARTGRNQPQHF
NA | TRBD1 | TRBJ1-6 | TRBV15 | TGTGCCACCAGCAGGGACAGGGGGCCGGGGTCACCCCTCCACTTT | CATSRDRGPGSPLHF
many | NA | TRBJ2-1 | TRBV27 | TGTGCCAGCAGTACGCTTCGGGGGGCCGGTAACAATGAGCAGTTCTTC | CASSTLRGAGNNEQFF
NA | TRBD2 | TRBJ2-1 | TRBV2 | TGTGCCAGCACCGGACTAGCGGGGGGACTTGAGCAGTTCTTC | CASTGLAGGLEQFF
many | NA | TRBJ2-2 | TRBV12-3/TRBV12-4 | TGTGCCAGCAGTTTAGCGGCGGGGCCCACCGGGGAGCTGTTTTTT | CASSLAAGPTGELFF
many | NA | TRBJ2-5 | TRBV5-1 | TGCGCCAGCAGCTTGGGCGTGGTGAGGGCCCAAGAGACCCAGTACTTC | CASSLGVVRAQETQYF
many | NA | TRBJ1-5 | TRBV2 | TGTGCCAGCAGAGAAAGGGTTGTATATGGCAATCAGCCCCAGCATTTT | CASRERVVYGNQPQHF
few | NA | TRBJ2-5 | TRBV5-1 | TGCGCCAGCAGCGGGGGGCCGGGGGAGACCCAGTACTTC | CASSGGPGETQYF
many | NA | TRBJ2-5 | TRBV30 | TGTGCCTGGAGTGTCAGGGGTGGAGAGACCCAGTACTTC | CAWSVRGGETQYF
many | TRBD2 | TRBJ2-7 | TRBV5-1 | TGCGCCAGCAGCCCGGGGACTAGCGGGGGGGCAAGCTACGAGCAGTACTTC | CASSPGTSGGASYEQYF
few | NA | TRBJ2-3 | TRBV2 | TGTGCCAGCAGTGAAGCAAGGGATACGCAGTATTTT | CASSEARDTQYF
few | TRBD2 | TRBJ2-7 | TRBV4-2 | TGTGCCAGCAGCCAAACTAGCGGGGGGCTATGGGAGCAGTGCTTC | CASSQTSGGLWEQCF
NA | TRBD2 | TRBJ2-3 | TRBV28 | TGTGCCAGCAGTTTATCTAGCGGGCCCGTAGATACGCAGTATTTT | CASSLSSGPVDTQYF
NA | TRBD1 | TRBJ2-5 | TRBV18 | TGTGCCAGCTCACCGACGACAGGGGTGGAGACCCAGTACTTC | CASSPTTGVETQYF
many | NA | TRBJ1-1 | TRBV20-1 | TGCAGTGCTAGAGTGGCCCTGAACACTGAAGCTTTCTTT | CSARVALNTEAFF
NA | NA | TRBJ2-5 | TRBV5-6 | TGTGCCAGCAGCTTTGGACCGACACAGACCCAGTACTTC | CASSFGPTQTQYF
many | NA | TRBJ2-1 | TRBV5-1 | TGCGCCAGCAGCGGGACGGGATATAGCTCCTACAATGAGCAGTTCTTC | CASSGTGYSSYNEQFF
NA | TRBD2 | TRBJ2-1 | TRBV3-1 | TGTGCCAGCAGCCCGTCGGGACTAGTAATCGATGAGCAGTTCTTC | CASSPSGLVIDEQFF
NA | TRBD1 | TRBJ1-6 | TRBV20-1 | TGCAGTGCCGAGAGGGGGCCAGATTCACCCCTCCACTTT | CSAERGPDSPLHF
many | NA | TRBJ2-3 | TRBV9 | TGTGCCAGCAGCGTAGGGGATCGTCGGCGGAGGGGGAATGGAGATACGCAGTATTTT | CASSVGDRRRRGNGDTQYF
few | NA | TRBJ1-6 | TRBV3-1 | TGTGCCAGCAGCCAAGATTGGTGGGGGCTTAATTCACCCCTCCACTTT | CASSQDWWGLNSPLHF
few | TRBD2 | TRBJ2-3 | TRBV3-1 | TGTGCCAGCAGCCAAGATGGTCCAAGGGCTAGCGGGGGAAGAGATACGCAGTATTTT | CASSQDGPRASGGRDTQYF
many | NA | TRBJ2-3 | TRBV6-2/TRBV6-3 | TGTGCCAGCAGTTACCGGTCCCCAGGAACAGATACGCAGTATTTT | CASSYRSPGTDTQYF
NA | TRBD1 | TRBJ1-1 | TRBV7-9 | TGTGCCAGCAGCACAGGACAGGGGGCCCCTAGGACTGAAGCTTTCTTT | CASSTGQGAPRTEAFF
many | NA | TRBJ1-2 | TRBV7-2 | TGTGCCAGCAGCGCCGGCGGTGGGGGCGGGTATGGCTACACCTTC | CASSAGGGGGYGYTF
many | TRBD1 | TRBJ1-1 | TRBV5-1 | TGCGCCAGCAGCTTGGCACGAGGGACAGTGGGCGAAGCTTTCTTT | CASSLARGTVGEAFF
NA | TRBD2 | TRBJ2-1 | TRBV7-9 | TGTGCCAGCAGCTTAGCAGTAAGCGGGAGAGGTGAGCAGTTCTTC | CASSLAVSGRGEQFF
many | NA | TRBJ1-2 | TRBV11-3 | TGTGCCAGCAGCAGGGGATATGCCTATGGCTACACCTTC | CASSRGYAYGYTF
many | NA | TRBJ2-3 | TRBV6-2/TRBV6-3 | TGTGCCAGCAGCCGGGACCACACAGATACGCAGTATTTT | CASSRDHTDTQYF
many | TRBD1 | TRBJ1-1 | TRBV24-1 | TGTGCCACCAGTGATGGGGGACAGGGGAACACTGAAGCTTTCTTT | CATSDGGQGNTEAFF